These 32 T cell receptor beta chains originate from one sample sequenced in a study of cytomegalovirus exposure and HLA in healthy donors. The table came from immunoSEQ multiplex PCR; TCRdb's copy has only in-frame clones and leaves some out. The data contain 250,000 to 400,000 clones, roughly 87% of them singletons. The specimen was PBMCs. All receptors derive from a man aged 25-40 years in good health and CMV-seronegative.

This clone has a single count. This rearrangement joins TRBV9 to TRBJ2-1, with D possibly being TRBD1 (5 bases). The CDR3 length is 15 residues. Germline CDR1 reads SGDLS; CDR2 reads YYNGEE. The ends were cut back, 8 bases at V and 2 bases at J, with 17 bases in the middle. The CDR3 DNA follows: TGTGCCAGTTCCGTCCAGGGCTTGACCTACAATGAGCAGTTCTTC. It translates to CASSVQGLTYNEQFF. Together with reference TRBV9 and TRBJ2-1, the CDR3 gives the full variable domain: DSGVTQTPKHLITATGQRVTLRCSPRSGDLSVYWYQQSLDQGLQFLIQYYNGEERAKGNILERFSAQQFPDLHSELNLSSLELGDSALYFCASSVQGLTYNEQFFGPGTRLTVL.

The CDR3 bases are TGTGCCATCGCCCGAGCGGGCACTGAAGCTTTCTTT. This translates into CAIARAGTEAFF. The chain is built from TRBV10-3 and TRBJ1-1; unclear D gene. This CDR3 is 12 amino acids long. Germline V gene lookup returns CDR1 ENHRY and CDR2 SYGVKD. Trimming took off 8 bases at V and 4 bases at J, with 11 bases between the two ends.

CDR3 sequence reads: CASSRTGPVNEQYF. CDR3 coding DNA: TGTGCCAGCAGCCGGACAGGGCCTGTTAACGAGCAGTACTTC. The rearrangement joins TRBV14 to TRBJ2-7, with 8 bases lining up with TRBD1. CDR1 is SGHDN and CDR2 is FVKESK in the germline V gene. The J segment lost 5 bases and the V segment lost 4 bases, leaving 7 bases of the junction unmatched. The CDR3 loop spans 14 amino acids.

The V and J genes are TRBV27 and TRBJ1-1, with 10 positions matching TRBD1. Per the germline V gene, CDR1 is MNHEY and CDR2 is SMNVEV (reference sequence). This CDR3 comprises 15 residues. V gave up 5 bases and J gave up 5 bases; unmatched junction bases: 8. The CDR3 reads CASSRQGAPSTEAFF. CDR3 nucleotides: TGTGCCAGCAGTCGACAGGGGGCGCCGAGTACTGAAGCTTTCTTT.

J is TRBJ1-1 and V is TRBV29-1; the D is unclear. Looked up from germline, CDR1 is SQVTM and CDR2 is ANQGSEA. The V gene lost 0 bases and the J gene lost 3 bases, with 5 bases spanning the gap. The CDR3 is 12 residues long. The CDR3 DNA is TGCAGCGTTGAAGAACGGTACACTGAAGCTTTCTTT. This codes for CSVEERYTEAFF. The full variable domain, in which reference TRBV29-1 and TRBJ1-1 provide the parts outside the CDR3, is SAVISQKPSRDICQRGTSLTIQCQVDSQVTMMFWYRQQPGQSLTLIATANQGSEATYESGFVIDKFPISRPNLTFSTLTVSNMSPEDSSIYLCSVEERYTEAFFGQGTRLTVV.

The chain has TRBV7-8 and TRBJ2-3; 9 bases match TRBD1. Germline trimming cut 5 bases from V and 2 bases from J; bases unmatched to any gene: 5. CDR1 is SGHVS and CDR2 is FQNEAQ in the germline V gene. The CDR3 runs to 15 residues. The CDR3 DNA sequence: TGTGCCAGCAGCCTCCGGACAGGGGTCACAGATACGCAGTATTTT. Residues: CASSLRTGVTDTQYF.

J is TRBJ2-2 and V is TRBV7-8, with TRBD2 identical over 7 bases. Germline CDR1 is SGHVS and CDR2 is FQNEAQ. V shed 4 bases and J 5 bases; nucleotides not matched to a gene: 10. The length of the CDR3 is 16 residues. CDR3 amino acids: CASSSSRWGGTGELFF. CDR3 DNA: TGTGCCAGCAGCTCTTCTAGGTGGGGGGGAACCGGGGAGCTGTTTTTT.

The V gene is TRBV4-3, the J gene TRBJ2-3; D ambiguous. Trimming took 0 bases from V and 7 from J, leaving 8 bases between them. Germline CDR1 and CDR2: LGHNA and YSLEER. This CDR3 is built from 13 residues. CDR3 in DNA: TGCGCCAGCAGCCAAGATCAGATGAATACGCAGTATTTT. Residues: CASSQDQMNTQYF.

The chain employs TRBV2 and TRBJ2-2; 7 bases align to TRBD2. Germline CDR1 and CDR2: SNHLY and FYNNEI. The V gene end was trimmed by 3 bases and the J gene end by 5 bases; junction bases not matched to a gene: 9. This CDR3 is 16 amino acids long. The CDR3 nucleotides read TGTGCCAGCAGTGATACGGGAGGACAAATAACCGGGGAGCTGTTTTTT. This codes for CASSDTGGQITGELFF.

This rearrangement joins TRBV11-2 to TRBJ2-3; D possibly corresponds to TRBD2 (5 bases). The V gene's germline CDR1 is SGHAT and CDR2 FQNNGV. The CDR3 spans 12 residues. With 0 bases removed from V and 8 bases from J, the gap between germline ends came to 6 bases. The chain's CDR3 is CASSLEAGTQYF. CDR3 DNA: TGTGCCAGCAGCTTAGAGGCGGGTACGCAGTATTTT.

This clone was detected many times. The chain is built from TRBV6-1 and TRBJ1-1; D is unclear. V shed 0 bases and J shed 7 bases, with 12 bases lying between them. The CDR3 has 14 residues. The germline CDR1 and CDR2 sequences are MNHNS and SASEGT. The CDR3 loop reads CASSEALLVGEAFF. CDR3 in DNA: TGTGCCAGCAGTGAAGCGCTTCTAGTAGGTGAAGCTTTCTTT.

This clone turned up a few times. The J gene is TRBJ2-2, the V gene TRBV4-1, with D possibly being TRBD1 (5 bases). Trimming left V 2 bases short and J 9 bases short, with 13 bases between. Germline V gene lookup returns CDR1 MGHRA and CDR2 YSYEKL. This CDR3 comprises 14 residues. CDR3 sequence reads: CASSQQGSPRELFF. The CDR3 bases are TGCGCCAGCAGCCAACAGGGTTCACCCCGGGAGCTGTTTTTT.

The rearrangement links TRBV7-2 to TRBJ2-6, with D possibly matching TRBD2 (6 bases). Germline V gene sequence: CDR1 SGHTA, CDR2 FQGNSA. This CDR3 comprises 16 residues. V was pared by 5 bases and J by 0 bases, with 11 bases between. CDR3 in DNA: TGTGCCAGCAGCAACGGCGGGAACTCTGGGGCCAACGTCCTGACTTTC. Encoded protein: CASSNGGNSGANVLTF. The entire variable domain, with the rest obtained from reference TRBV7-2 and TRBJ2-6, is as follows: GAGVSQSPSNKVTEKGKDVELRCDPISGHTALYWYRQSLGQGLEFLIYFQGNSAPDKSGLPSDRFSAERTGGSVSTLTIQRTQQEDSAVYLCASSNGGNSGANVLTFGAGSRLTVL.

V gene TRBV19 combines with J gene TRBJ1-6, with TRBD1 matching over 9 bases. Germline CDR1 LNHDA, CDR2 SQIVND (reference sequence). With V trimmed by 3 bases and J by 8 bases, 8 bases remained unmatched. The CDR3 loop spans 16 amino acids. In nucleotides, the CDR3 is TGTGCCAGTAGTATTTTACAGGACAGGGGATATTCACCCCTCCACTTT. Translation: CASSILQDRGYSPLHF.

The gene calls are TRBV10-2 and TRBJ1-1; 7 positions match TRBD1. The CDR3 is 15 residues long. CDR1 is WSHSY, CDR2 SAAADI, per germline. The junction had 8 bases not matched to a gene; V was cut back by 6 bases and J by 1 base. The CDR3 DNA reads as TGCGCCAGCAGCTCCACGGGGACAGCGAACACTGAAGCTTTCTTT. Translating it yields CASSSTGTANTEAFF.

The rearrangement links TRBV11-2 to TRBJ2-7, with D tentatively TRBD1 (7 bases). Looked up from germline, CDR1 is SGHAT and CDR2 is FQNNGV. Between the trimmed V and J ends, which lost 3 bases and 2 bases, there was a span of 14 bases. The CDR3 runs 15 residues. The CDR3 bases are TGTGCCAGCAGCTTTGTGCAGGGGGGTACCTACGAGCAGTACTTC. Translation gives CASSFVQGGTYEQYF. The full variable domain, completed using reference TRBV11-2 and TRBJ2-7, is EAGVAQSPRYKIIEKRQSVAFWCNPISGHATLYWYQQILGQGPKLLIQFQNNGVVDDSQLPKDRFSAERLKGVDSTLKIQPAKLEDSAVYLCASSFVQGGTYEQYFGPGTRLTVT.

V gene TRBV30 combines with J gene TRBJ1-4; 8 nucleotides line up with TRBD1. The CDR3 length is 15 residues. Trimming removed 4 bases from V and 5 bases from J; junction bases left unmatched: 9. Germline CDR1 and CDR2: GTSNPN and SVGIG (reference sequence). The CDR3 loop is CAWTTGTGGNEKLFF. As DNA, the CDR3 is TGTGCCTGGACCACAGGGACAGGCGGCAATGAAAAACTGTTTTTT.

The rearrangement links TRBV4-2 to TRBJ1-6; 11 nucleotides match TRBD1. The CDR3 covers 19 residues. Trimming removed 4 bases from V and 10 bases from J; junction bases left unmatched: 18. Germline CDR1 and CDR2: LGHNA and YNFKEQ. The CDR3 coding sequence is TGTGCCAGCAGCCCCAACGAGGGACAGGGGGTATTTTTCCCCTCACCCCTCCACTTT. This gives the protein CASSPNEGQGVFFPSPLHF.

V is TRBV5-1 and J is TRBJ2-7, with 7 bases identical to TRBD1. The trim removed 4 bases at V and 2 bases at J, leaving 6 bases unmatched. This CDR3 is 14 amino acids long. Germline CDR1 and CDR2: SGHRS and YFSETQ. DNA of the CDR3: TGCGCCAGCAGCCAAACCGGGACAGCCTACGAGCAGTACTTC. Protein: CASSQTGTAYEQYF.

This chain joins TRBV19 and TRBJ1-6; 8 bases are a match to TRBD1. Germline lookup yields CDR1 LNHDA and CDR2 SQIVND (reference sequence). The CDR3 totals 15 residues. The V and J ends lost 5 bases and 9 bases, in that order; junction bases with no gene match: 9. CDR3 nucleotide sequence: TGTGCCAGTAGTTCCCAGCAGGGGGCGCGTTCACCCCTCCACTTT. This gives the protein CASSSQQGARSPLHF.

V and J are TRBV19 and TRBJ1-1, with a weak D call TRBD1 (5 bases). Trimming removed 4 bases from V and 0 bases from J, with 12 bases in between. This CDR3 comprises 15 residues. Germline CDR1 is LNHDA and CDR2 is SQIVND (reference sequence). The CDR3 nucleotides read TGTGCCAGTAGTAGCGGGGGGAACATGAACACTGAAGCTTTCTTT. This translates into CASSSGGNMNTEAFF.

This sequence joins TRBV4-3 and TRBJ2-7; D possibly corresponds to TRBD1 (6 bases). Per the germline V gene, CDR1 is LGHNA and CDR2 is YSLEER. Trimming took off 2 bases at V and 2 bases at J, with 13 bases between the two ends. This CDR3 has 15 residues. The CDR3 is CASSQSSTGAYEQYF. CDR3 sequence (DNA): TGCGCCAGCAGCCAATCTTCGACAGGCGCCTACGAGCAGTACTTC.

V is TRBV5-3 and J is TRBJ1-2, with D possibly TRBD1 on 5 matching bases. TRBV5-3 is placed among ORFs of uncertain function. CDR3 size: 14 residues. Trimming took 0 bases from V and 7 from J, leaving 13 bases between them. CDR3 loop: CARSLVSGYGGYTF. Written as DNA, the CDR3 is TGTGCCAGAAGCTTGGTCTCAGGGTATGGTGGCTACACCTTC.

This chain links TRBV30 with TRBJ1-1; tentative D call: TRBD1 (6 bases). Per the germline V gene, CDR1 is GTSNPN and CDR2 is SVGIG (reference sequence). Trimming removed 8 bases at V and 1 base at J, with 17 bases between. The CDR3 spans 14 residues. CDR3 in DNA: TGTGCCCGGCGGGGGGGCGCGAGGAACACTGAAGCTTTCTTT. Amino acid sequence: CARRGGARNTEAFF.

The rearrangement joins TRBV5-6 to TRBJ1-1; 12 bases are shared with TRBD1. The CDR3 extends over 17 amino acids. Trimming cost V 6 bases and J 2 bases; bases outside gene matches: 11. Germline CDR1 and CDR2: SGHDT and YYEEEE. DNA of the CDR3: TGTGCCAGCATCCCATTCGGGACAGGGGGCCTTAACACTGAAGCTTTCTTT. Protein product: CASIPFGTGGLNTEAFF.

The chain employs TRBV27 and TRBJ1-1; D is unresolved. The CDR3 length is 15 residues. Germline V gene data show CDR1 as MNHEY and CDR2 as SMNVEV (reference sequence). V was cut by 5 bases and J by 5 bases, with 18 bases left in between. CDR3 in amino acids: CASSPRLPLVTEAFF. The CDR3 DNA follows: TGTGCCAGCAGTCCTCGACTGCCTCTGGTGACTGAAGCTTTCTTT.

The chain employs TRBV29-1 and TRBJ1-2, with D uncertain. Germline V lookup: CDR1 SQVTM, CDR2 ANQGSEA. This CDR3 has 14 amino acids. Trimming took 6 bases from V and 0 from J, leaving 14 bases between them. CDR3 bases: TGCAGCGTCCGAGACACACTCCCTAACTATGGCTACACCTTC. Translation: CSVRDTLPNYGYTF.

The count of this clone is one. This rearrangement joins TRBV20-1 to TRBJ2-5; D is undetermined. There are 11 residues in the CDR3. With 6 bases removed from V and 14 bases from J, the gap between germline ends came to 19 bases. CDR1 and CDR2 from the germline V gene are DFQATT and SNEGSKA (reference sequence). The chain's CDR3 is CSAALGSDRYF. Here the CDR3 DNA reads TGCAGTGCCGCGCTGGGCTCAGACCGCTACTTC.

V and J are TRBV6-5 and TRBJ2-3; D unclear. V dropped 11 bases and J dropped 3 bases, with 18 bases sitting between them. Germline lookup yields CDR1 MNHEY and CDR2 SVGAGI. The CDR3 is 14 residues long. CDR3 loop: CAVAPANPTDTQYF. CDR3 bases: TGTGCCGTAGCCCCGGCGAACCCTACAGATACGCAGTATTTT.

This rearrangement joins TRBV4-1 to TRBJ1-5, with 8 bases lining up with TRBD1. The CDR3 is 18 amino acids. With V trimmed by 1 base and J by 2 bases, 10 bases remained unmatched. Germline CDR1 reads MGHRA; CDR2 reads YSYEKL. The CDR3 loop is CASSQGTGSSRGNQPQHF. Here the CDR3 DNA reads TGCGCCAGCAGCCAAGGGACAGGGAGTTCGAGGGGCAATCAGCCCCAGCATTTT.

The chain joins TRBV7-2 to TRBJ2-1; maybe TRBD2 (6 bases). Deletions cut 1 base from V and 4 bases from J, with 14 bases between. The length of the CDR3 is 16 residues. Germline V CDR1 and CDR2: SGHTA, FQGNSA. This chain's CDR3 is CASSLDPNGGYNEQFF. The CDR3 coding sequence is TGTGCCAGCAGCTTAGATCCCAACGGGGGTTACAATGAGCAGTTCTTC.

The CDR3 DNA is TGTGCCTGGAGCAAGGTGGGGGGGTATGGCTACACCTTC. This translates into CAWSKVGGYGYTF. This chain joins TRBV30 and TRBJ1-2, with D possibly matching TRBD1 (5 bases). CDR1 and CDR2 from the germline V gene are GTSNPN and SVGIG (reference sequence). CDR3 length equals 13 residues. The V end lost 3 bases, the J end lost 5 bases, and 13 bases lay between the germline ends.